This TCR beta chain was sequenced during a study of blood T cells in healthy people across ages. The ends were cut back, 3 bases at V and 4 bases at J, with 6 bases in the middle. This CDR3 has 11 residues. Germline assignment: CDR1 SQVTM and CDR2 ANQGSEA. This clonotype was seen only a few times. Next came a second PCR, run for roughly 6 to 11 cycles, which used a sample-barcoded 5' primer along with a J-beta primer mix. MiXCR was run by TCRdb on the 5' RACE reads, yielding one entry per CDR3 protein. In the table there are about 640,000 distinct CDR3 sequences, less than 35% of which are singletons.

This chain connects TRBV29-1 to TRBJ1-1, with D unresolved. The source of this sequence is a woman older than 75 in good health. The specimen sequenced was blood. The CDR3 region has the DNA TGCAGCGTTGAGGGTCCCACTGAAGCTTTCTTT. This encodes CSVEGPTEAFF.